This TCR beta chain was found in a study of cytomegalovirus exposure and HLA in healthy donors (dated by TCRdb to 2015 to 2018). Concerning the study at large: According to an earlier analysis of a few hundred of the donors, about 179 million T cells yielded 100 million or so unique TCR beta sequences and 276 Gb of sequence data. Genome-wide SNP genotypes for about three fifths of the roughly 700 donors were used in a later genetic analysis, which treated that subset as a discovery cohort. A later analysis re-examined previously published TCR beta repertoires from roughly 650 donors and added high-resolution HLA genotyping to investigate patterns of TCR occurrence. An early release that covered about 600 HLA-typed donors contained approximately 290 gigabases of sequencing data and about 84 million unique TCR sequences. HLA typing included class I and class II loci at four-digit resolution. Roughly 5 DR-DQ haplotypes were handled as single units for association and clustering, since linkage in the cohort was strong. Among 398 genotyped donors of the cohort, an average of 235,054 unique TCR beta nucleotide sequences were sequenced per donor, around a sixth of them non-productive. All discovery cohort repertoires had been generated using a single sequencing platform. Of the roughly 430 genotyped donors, around 81% fell in the genetic ancestry cluster associated with self-reported Caucasian donors. The study used immunosequencing to profile the T cell repertoires of several hundred subjects and linked those repertoires to cytomegalovirus serostatus. An earlier analysis of 587 of the donors applied high-throughput TCR beta sequencing to assess whether each TCR beta V gene segment acted as functional or pseudogenic. High-throughput TCR immunosequencing, statistical association of individual TCRs with disease status, and machine learning were combined to predict cytomegalovirus infection status. Alongside the repertoire data, information on donor age, sex, ethnicity and CMV serostatus was compiled. Rather than drawing on any new phenotypic data, the later analysis identified candidate immune exposures from TCR beta sequences and the way those sequences occurred across donors. Typing coverage varied by locus: roughly 629-630 donors for A, B, C, DRB1 and DQB1; approximately 520 for DQA1; more than 600 for DPA1; fewer than 480 for DPB1. Along with the roughly 700-subject first cohort, a separate validation cohort of around 110 different subjects was used. The study was designed to test whether signatures of past pathogen exposure could be identified by cataloging public T cell receptors.

Regarding this clone: There is no known antigen for this receptor. No quality values exist for individual bases; no much larger clone is one base distant.

In total, 666 healthy bone marrow donors made up the cohort. Cohort members were all nominally healthy when sampled, although unrecorded immune exposures were likely present. The donor tested CMV seropositive and was one of the 289 seropositive cohort members. Every donor gave a peripheral blood sample, and the peripheral blood mononuclear cells from that sample were used for TCR beta sequencing. Genomic DNA was extracted from the blood cell samples with the Qiagen DNeasy Blood Extraction Kit. The trim is 5 bases for V and 3 bases for J, with a gap of 13 bases between the germline ends. CDR3 length: 14 amino acids, cysteine to phenylalanine. Only the CDR3 region is kept as DNA, spanning 42 bases read in frame from base 1. The germline V gene supplies CDR1 SGHTA and CDR2 FQGNSA. The library came from the immunoSEQ multiplex PCR assay. The multiplex PCR relied on a mix of 60 forward primers for TCR Vbeta segments and 13 reverse primers for TCR Jbeta segments. A multiplex PCR assay on genomic DNA amplified the CDR3 region of rearranged TCR beta genes. On the Illumina HiSeq System, the amplified TCR beta libraries were sequenced as 87-base-pair reads. On the study's bioinformatics: Across the roughly 600 repertoires, a later analysis counted 80 million or so unique TCR beta chains, around 11 million of which were shared by at least two donors. Raw reads were error-corrected and collapsed into unique sequences with a nearest-neighbor algorithm that merged closely related sequences to remove PCR and sequencing errors. Alignment of CDR3 sequences to IMGT reference sequences was used to assign V, D and J gene segments. For a sequence to be retained, a match of at least six nucleotides was required to both a V gene segment and a J gene segment. Rearrangements were called productive when the CDR3 lacked stop codons and stayed in frame with V and J; all others were non-productive. Following IMGT convention, CDR3 was defined as the stretch from the second conserved V-encoded cysteine up to the conserved J-encoded phenylalanine. The earlier analysis of 500 to 750 of the donors excluded any sequence lacking an unambiguous match to a single V gene segment. In an earlier analysis of about 590 of the donors, a V segment was called functional when productive rearrangements were above 56.7%, and segregating when the standard deviation between donors exceeded 5%. A statistical classification framework was built for diagnosing cytomegalovirus status from the catalog of TCR beta chain sequences. In a later analysis, TCR nucleotide sequences were compared against IMGT/GENE-DB human TR gene sequences so that V and J genes could be assigned. A later analysis assigned CDR3 sequences and most-parsimonious VDJ recombination scenarios with the TCRdist pipeline. A later analysis defined each TCR beta chain by its CDR3 amino acid sequence plus V-gene family, and excluded reads lacking a unique V-gene family. A later analysis removed 550 to 650 highly shared, low-generation-probability nucleotide sequences to deal with suspected cross-contamination and a sequencing artifact. In a later analysis, a clonal expansion index was calculated for each public chain from normalized within-repertoire ranks of inferred template counts. In a later analysis, generation probabilities were computed with a VDJ recombination model fitted to out-of-frame rearrangements, and the resulting probabilities were checked against IGoR. Hypergeometric tests were used in a later analysis to score TCR-TCR, TCR-HLA and TCR-CMV co-occurrence, with a repertoire-size bias correction applied to the TCR pairs. A later analysis estimated false discovery rates by permuting HLA or CMV assignments 20 times. In a later analysis, co-occurring TCRs were grouped using DBSCAN, with TCRdist sequence similarity added in when clustering inside HLA-allele-positive subsets. Repertoires with fewer than 30,000 or more than 120,000 public chains were left out of co-occurrence clustering, as were a handful of repertoires with anomalous nucleotide sharing. Imported from immuneACCESS, the table was reduced by TCRdb to in-frame sequences with V and J called. These copies leave out some clones; in studies compared against another copy, an unresolved V gene accounts for under half, and the cause of the remainder is not known. The DNA gave D and trimming, while V, J and clone size come from that table. Counted in this sample were just over 200,000 clones; 70% of them appeared once. Of the sample, around 3% is held by the ten largest clones.

Overall results and qualifications from the work: A total of about 180 TCR beta chains were listed by the study as associated with cytomegalovirus. The classifier was reported to diagnose cytomegalovirus status with high specificity and sensitivity in both the original and validation cohorts. In a later genetic analysis, fewer N-insertions in productive TCRs were reported among donors in an Asian-associated ancestry cluster than the roughly 640-donor mean. Across donors, most TCR sequences were observed very rarely, whereas some public TCRs were present in many individuals. Because HLA typing was missing for some donors at each locus, association tests included only the typed subset. In an earlier analysis of more than 450 of the donors, most TCR beta V segments were observed in productive rearrangements about 87% or about 30% of the time, broadly matching IMGT annotations. A further reported finding was that TCR beta sequences accurately predicted the HLA-A and HLA-B alleles for most subjects in the first cohort. V-gene and J-gene trimming of TCR beta chains was associated with a missense DCLRE1C variant in a later genetic analysis, and the association was replicated in an independent cohort. A cluster of highly shared sequence variants was judged likely to be a technical artifact of the sequencing pipeline. Several of the top co-occurrence clusters appeared to be linked to parvovirus B19, influenza, CMV and Epstein-Barr virus, according to a later analysis. Assigning TCR associations to individual alleles was difficult when HLA alleles, especially DR and DQ, strongly co-occurred. Immune exposure information for the cohort was limited to CMV serostatus. Correlated functional status among segregating V segments might be attributable to linkage disequilibrium, but an unknown experimental factor could not be ruled out. Because the 87-base-pair reads could not distinguish some IMGT-functional V segments, including TRBV6-2 and TRBV6-3, those segments were excluded. Because counts were too low, about 18 rarely observed V segments, including chromosome 9 orphons, were excluded from the earlier analysis of several hundred of the donors. In a later analysis, the rate of TCR association differed among HLA loci, with DRB1 alleles having the most associated TCRs and HLA-C alleles having the fewest. A later analysis found that most CMV-associated TCR beta chains appeared HLA-restricted, with HLA associations seemingly driven largely by CMV exposure. The authors suggested that the approach could potentially be generalized to other disease states and immunological phenotypes. Three of the identified cytomegalovirus-associated TCR beta chains were confirmed in vitro to be specific for cytomegalovirus antigens. A later analysis associated 17,000 or so TCR beta sequences with specific HLA alleles at a false discovery rate of 0.05. A later analysis found that HLA-associated TCR beta chains were more clonally expanded and had lower generation probabilities than equally common non-associated chains. The cohort was sequenced for TCR beta chains only, and without alpha or paired-chain data the features that could be detected were limited. The presence/absence analyses assumed that sequencing depth was roughly uniform across donors, and that assumption may not be true.

This sequence uses TRBV7-2 and TRBJ1-1; TRBD1 could be the D gene, as 6 bases match. Sequenced material: PBMCs. This sequence was found in a middle-aged man in good health and CMV-seropositive. This receptor carries the CDR3 CASSPEPGDTEAFF. Read as DNA, the sequence is TGTGCCAGCAGCCCGGAACCAGGGGACACTGAAGCTTTCTTT. This CDR3, with the reference TRBV7-2 and TRBJ1-1 proteins standing in past its ends, gives the full variable domain GAGVSQSPSNKVTEKGKDVELRCDPISGHTALYWYRQSLGQGLEFLIYFQGNSAPDKSGLPSDRFSAERTGGSVSTLTIQRTQQEDSAVYLCASSPEPGDTEAFFGQGTRLTVV.